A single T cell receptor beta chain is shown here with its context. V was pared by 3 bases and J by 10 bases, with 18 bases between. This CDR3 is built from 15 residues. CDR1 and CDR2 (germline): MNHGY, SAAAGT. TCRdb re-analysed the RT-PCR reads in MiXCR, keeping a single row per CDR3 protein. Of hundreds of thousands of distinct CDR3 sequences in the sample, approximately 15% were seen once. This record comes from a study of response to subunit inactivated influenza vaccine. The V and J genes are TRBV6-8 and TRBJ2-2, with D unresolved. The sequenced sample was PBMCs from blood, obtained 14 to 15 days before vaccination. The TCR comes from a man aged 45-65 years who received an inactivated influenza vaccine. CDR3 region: CASSYNWTPLVELFF. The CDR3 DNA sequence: TGTGCCAGCAGTTATAACTGGACCCCTCTCGTGGAGCTGTTTTTT.